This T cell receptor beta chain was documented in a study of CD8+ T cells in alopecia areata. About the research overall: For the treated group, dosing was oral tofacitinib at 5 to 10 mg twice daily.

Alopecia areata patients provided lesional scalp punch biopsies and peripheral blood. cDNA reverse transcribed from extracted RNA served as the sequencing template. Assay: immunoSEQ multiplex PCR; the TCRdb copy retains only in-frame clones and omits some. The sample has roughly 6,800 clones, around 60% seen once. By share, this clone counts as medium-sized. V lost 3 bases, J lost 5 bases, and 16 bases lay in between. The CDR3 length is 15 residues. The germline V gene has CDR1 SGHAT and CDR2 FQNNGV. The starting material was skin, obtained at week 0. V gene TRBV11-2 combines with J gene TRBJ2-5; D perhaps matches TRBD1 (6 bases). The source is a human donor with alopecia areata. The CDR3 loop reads CASSFGTGRRETQYF. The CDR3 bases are TGTGCCAGCAGCTTCGGTACAGGGCGGCGGGAGACCCAGTACTTC.